Following are 9 T cell receptor beta chains from one sample sequenced in a study of technical replicates of blood from a few donors. Profiled with immunoSEQ multiplex PCR; TCRdb holds only in-frame clones, not every one. The sample shows about 76,000 clones, 94% of them seen only once. The sample consisted of T cells isolated from PBMCs. Receptors were obtained from a human donor in good health.

This chain joins TRBV5-4 and TRBJ2-2; 10 bases are shared with TRBD2. Germline V gives CDR1 SGHNT, CDR2 YYREEE (reference sequence). V lost 4 bases to trimming and J lost 2 bases; unmatched junction nucleotides: 8. This CDR3 has 17 residues. The DNA for the CDR3 is TGTGCCAGCAGCCTTGATCTAGCGGGAGCAAACACCGGGGAGCTGTTTTTT. Amino acid sequence: CASSLDLAGANTGELFF.

This clone was seen a handful of times. The V and J genes are TRBV9 and TRBJ2-1, with TRBD2 matching 9 bases. V shed 4 bases and J 0 bases; nucleotides not matched to a gene: 2. CDR3 size: 15 residues. Germline assignment: CDR1 SGDLS and CDR2 YYNGEE. The CDR3 region is CASSFSGSSYNEQFF. For the CDR3, the DNA is TGTGCCAGCAGCTTTAGCGGGAGCTCCTACAATGAGCAGTTCTTC.

The chain carries TRBV9 and TRBJ2-1; 9 bases agree with TRBD2. The CDR3 runs 15 residues. Germline trimming cut 0 bases from V and 8 bases from J; bases unmatched to any gene: 6. CDR1 SGDLS and CDR2 YYNGEE come from the germline V gene. The CDR3 DNA follows: TGTGCCAGCAGCGTAGGGGCTAGCGGGATGTATGAGCAGTTCTTC. It is translated as CASSVGASGMYEQFF.

The CDR3 sequence: CASSLWAGEGYGYTF. The CDR3 DNA follows: TGCGCCAGCAGCTTGTGGGCAGGGGAAGGCTATGGCTACACCTTC. The chain links TRBV5-1 to TRBJ1-2; maybe TRBD1 (6 bases). CDR1 and CDR2 from the germline V gene are SGHRS and YFSETQ. This CDR3 comprises 15 residues. V was shortened by 1 base and J by 4 bases, with 14 bases between the two germline ends.

V gene TRBV27 combines with J gene TRBJ2-6, with 14 bases matching TRBD2. Unmatched junction bases numbered 7, after V lost 4 bases and J lost 2 bases. Germline V gene lookup returns CDR1 MNHEY and CDR2 SMNVEV (reference sequence). This CDR3 is built from 19 residues. CDR3 bases: TGTGCCAGCAGTTCCCACCGACTAGCGGGAGGGCCTGGGGCCAACGTCCTGACTTTC. This gives the protein CASSSHRLAGGPGANVLTF. The full variable domain, rest sourced from reference TRBV27 and TRBJ2-6, is EAQVTQNPRYLITVTGKKLTVTCSQNMNHEYMSWYRQDPGLGLRQIYYSMNVEVTDKGDVPEGYKVSRKEKRNFPLILESPSPNQTSLYFCASSSHRLAGGPGANVLTFGAGSRLTVL.

Note on this clone: Compared with germline, one end of the junction differs, possibly owing to a read error. J is TRBJ2-1 and V is TRBV7-7; 10 nucleotides align to TRBD2. This CDR3 contains 16 residues. CDR1 is SSHAT and CDR2 is FNYEAQ in the germline V gene (reference sequence). For the CDR3, the DNA is TGTGCTAGCAGCTTATTGTCTAGCGGGAGTTTCGGTGAGCAGTTCTTC. Translation: CASSLLSSGSFGEQFF.

The V gene is TRBV2, the J gene TRBJ1-2; no clear D. The V end lost 4 bases, the J end lost 1 base, and 7 bases lay between the germline ends. Germline V lookup: CDR1 SNHLY, CDR2 FYNNEI. The CDR3 contains 13 residues. The CDR3 sequence: CASSASFNYGYTF. CDR3 bases: TGTGCCAGCAGTGCCTCCTTTAACTATGGCTACACCTTC.

This chain joins TRBV28 and TRBJ2-1; TRBD2 matches at 8 bases. The V segment lost 5 bases and the J segment 8 bases; nucleotides outside the gene matches: 11. This CDR3 spans 15 amino acids. Germline V lookup: CDR1 MDHEN, CDR2 SYDVKM. CDR3 DNA: TGTGCCAGCAGTCCCCCCCGGGAGGGCCTGTATGAGCAGTTCTTC. It specifies CASSPPREGLYEQFF.

CDR3 bases: TGTGCCAGCAGCCAACGGGGACACACCAATCAGCCCCAGCATTTT. Protein sequence: CASSQRGHTNQPQHF. The chain couples TRBV13 to TRBJ1-5, with D possibly TRBD1 on 6 matching bases. CDR3 length: 15 residues. CDR1 and CDR2 from the germline V gene are PRHDT and FYEKMQ (reference sequence). V lost 5 bases and J lost 3, with 14 bases in between.